The present TCR beta chain was sequenced within a study of PD-1 blockade in mismatch repair-deficient tumors. On this clone itself: Its antigen is unknown.

Noted time point: roughly 10-day in vitro stimulation with candidate neoantigen peptide 3. Method: immunoSEQ multiplex PCR; TCRdb's copy keeps in-frame clones and lacks some. The sample carries 10,000 or so clones, under 95% recorded once. The CDR3 is 14 residues long. Trimming stripped 3 bases from V and 0 bases from J, with 3 bases between. The germline CDR1 and CDR2 sequences are SGHVS and FNYEAQ. The chain joins TRBV7-6 to TRBJ2-6; D not resolved. The sample was cells cultured in vitro, taken from a patient treated with pembrolizumab. This sequence originates from an adult with mismatch repair-deficient cancer. CDR3 residues: CASSFSSGANVLTF. CDR3 DNA sequence: TGTGCCAGCAGCTTCAGCTCTGGGGCCAACGTCCTGACTTTC.